The 11 T cell receptor beta chains below were found in one sample sequenced in a study of blood T cell repertoires in COVID-19. Here immunoSEQ multiplex PCR was the method, and the copy in TCRdb shows in-frame clones only, minus some. The table records about 100,000 clones, 85% to 90% of them present only once. Sequenced material: peripheral blood. These TCRs come from a man aged 50-59 years with acute or convalescent COVID-19.

V is TRBV11-2 and J is TRBJ2-2; 7 positions match TRBD2. CDR1 SGHAT and CDR2 FQNNGV come from the germline V gene. The trim removed 5 bases at V and 6 bases at J, leaving 9 bases unmatched. The CDR3 totals 15 residues. In DNA, the CDR3 is TGTGCCAGCAGCCCCGTACCAGGGAGGGCCGGGGAGCTGTTTTTT. Encoded protein: CASSPVPGRAGELFF.

The rearrangement joins TRBV6-6 to TRBJ1-5, with 8 bases lining up with TRBD1. Per the germline V gene, CDR1 is MNHNY and CDR2 is SVGAGI (reference sequence). CDR3 length: 13 amino acids. Trimming took 4 bases from V and 6 from J; bases not matched to a gene: 2. The CDR3 DNA reads as TGTGCCAGCAGTTCCGGACAGGGTCAGCCCCAGCATTTT. Its protein product is CASSSGQGQPQHF.

The J gene is TRBJ2-7, the V gene TRBV7-6; 10 bases map to TRBD2. After removal of 0 bases from V and 3 bases from J, the junction contained 5 bases not matched to a gene. The germline V gene has CDR1 SGHVS and CDR2 FNYEAQ. The CDR3 totals 16 residues. The CDR3 DNA sequence: TGTGCCAGCAGCTTAGCCAGCGGGAGGGCCATCTACGAGCAGTACTTC. It is translated as CASSLASGRAIYEQYF.

This rearrangement joins TRBV6-4 to TRBJ1-1; possible D gene TRBD1, 5 bases. This CDR3 has 15 amino acids. Trimming stripped 8 bases from V and 1 base from J, with 17 bases between. Germline V gives CDR1 MRHNA, CDR2 SNTAGT. CDR3 coding DNA: TGTGCCAGCCGCCCCCAGGGTAAAGGGAACACTGAAGCTTTCTTT. As protein: CASRPQGKGNTEAFF.

This chain connects TRBV29-1 to TRBJ2-7, with 8 bases that match TRBD2. Per germline, CDR1 SQVTM and CDR2 ANQGSEA. The CDR3 consists of 13 residues. V trimming: 6 bases; J trimming: 3 bases; junction bases outside the gene matches: 7. The CDR3 loop reads CSVQTSENYEQYF. CDR3 nucleotides: TGCAGCGTACAGACTAGCGAGAACTACGAGCAGTACTTC.

The chain has TRBV28 and TRBJ1-2; D possibly corresponds to TRBD1 (6 bases). With 4 bases removed from V and 4 bases from J, the gap between germline ends came to 19 bases. Per germline, CDR1 MDHEN and CDR2 SYDVKM. The CDR3 is made up of 16 amino acids. Here the CDR3 reads CASSSNSRGGGYGYTF. The CDR3 DNA reads TGTGCCAGCAGTTCCAACTCCAGGGGTGGCGGCTATGGCTACACCTTC.

The chain couples TRBV27 to TRBJ2-7; 12 positions agree with TRBD2. The CDR3 extends over 14 amino acids. Germline lookup yields CDR1 MNHEY and CDR2 SMNVEV (reference sequence). J gave up 7 bases and V 3 bases, and 4 bases lay outside the gene matches. The DNA for the CDR3 is TGTGCCAGCAGTTTCACTAGCGGGGGGCGGGAGCAGTACTTC. Residues: CASSFTSGGREQYF.

There are a few counts of this clone. The sample holds other DNA sequences that translate to the same CDR3. The genes are TRBV21-1 and TRBJ2-5; no DNA check was done on the table's D call, TRBD2. TRBV21-1 corresponds to a pseudogene. CDR3 length equals 18 residues. In DNA form, the CDR3 reads TGTGCCAGCAGCAAAGAAAGTTCGGCGGCGGGATTCCAAGAGACCCAGTACTTC. This encodes CASSKESSAAGFQETQYF.

V gene TRBV21-1 combines with J gene TRBJ1-1. TRBV21-1 is a recognized pseudogene. The length of the CDR3 is 15 residues. CDR3 region: CASSKARGKNTEAFF. The DNA for the CDR3 is TGTGCCAGCAGCAAAGCCCGGGGAAAGAACACTGAAGCTTTCTTT.

The chain uses TRBV5-1 and TRBJ2-5; TRBD2 matches 11 bases. Germline-derived CDR1 and CDR2 are SGHRS and YFSETQ. The V segment lost 5 bases and the J segment 2 bases; nucleotides outside the gene matches: 5. This CDR3 has 15 residues. The CDR3 loop reads CASRGLAGGQETQYF. The CDR3, as DNA: TGCGCCAGCAGGGGGCTAGCGGGAGGACAAGAGACCCAGTACTTC.

This CDR3 reads CASSAGYGYTF. The CDR3, as DNA: TGTGCCAGCAGTGCAGGGTATGGCTACACCTTC. The V call is TRBV12-3 or TRBV12-4, the J call TRBJ1-2; a possible D gene is TRBD1 (5 bases). V was clipped by 5 bases and J by 5 bases, with 6 bases between them. The CDR3 runs 11 residues.